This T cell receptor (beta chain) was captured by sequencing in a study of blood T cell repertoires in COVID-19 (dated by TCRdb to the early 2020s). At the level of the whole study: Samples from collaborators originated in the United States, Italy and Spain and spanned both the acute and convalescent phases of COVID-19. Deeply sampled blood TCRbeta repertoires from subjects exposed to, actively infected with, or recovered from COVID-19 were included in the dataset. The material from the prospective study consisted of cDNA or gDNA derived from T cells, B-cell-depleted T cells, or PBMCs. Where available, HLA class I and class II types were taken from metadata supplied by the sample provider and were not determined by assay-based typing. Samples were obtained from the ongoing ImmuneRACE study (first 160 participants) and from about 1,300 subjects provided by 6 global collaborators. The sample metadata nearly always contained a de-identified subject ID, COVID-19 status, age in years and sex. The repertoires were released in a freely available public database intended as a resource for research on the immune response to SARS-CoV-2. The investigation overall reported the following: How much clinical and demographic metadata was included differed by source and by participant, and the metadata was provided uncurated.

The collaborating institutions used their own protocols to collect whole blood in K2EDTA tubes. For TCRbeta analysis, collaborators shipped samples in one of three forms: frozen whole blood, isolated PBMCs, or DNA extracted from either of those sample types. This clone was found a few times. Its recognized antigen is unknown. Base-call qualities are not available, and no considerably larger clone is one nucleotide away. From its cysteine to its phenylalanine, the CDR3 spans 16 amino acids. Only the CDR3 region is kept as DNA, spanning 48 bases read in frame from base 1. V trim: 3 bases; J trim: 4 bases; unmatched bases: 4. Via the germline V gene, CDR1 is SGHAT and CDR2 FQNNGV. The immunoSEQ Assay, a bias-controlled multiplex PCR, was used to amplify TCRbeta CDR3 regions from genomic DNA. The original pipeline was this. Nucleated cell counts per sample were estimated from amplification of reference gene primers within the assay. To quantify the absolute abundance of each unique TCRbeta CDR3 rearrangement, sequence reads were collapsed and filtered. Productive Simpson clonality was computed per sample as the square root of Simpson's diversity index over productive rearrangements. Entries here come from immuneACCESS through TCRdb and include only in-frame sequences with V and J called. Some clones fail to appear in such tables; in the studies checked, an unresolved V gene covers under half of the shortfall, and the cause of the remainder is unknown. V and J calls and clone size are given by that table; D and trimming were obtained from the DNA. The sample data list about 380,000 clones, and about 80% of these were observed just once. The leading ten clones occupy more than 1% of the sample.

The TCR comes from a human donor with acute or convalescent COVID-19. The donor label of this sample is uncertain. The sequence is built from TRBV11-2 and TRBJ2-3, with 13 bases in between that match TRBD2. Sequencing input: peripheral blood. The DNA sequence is TGTGCCAGCAGCTTCTCCGGACTAGCGGGAGCAGATACGCAGTATTTT. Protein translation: CASSFSGLAGADTQYF.